These 28 T cell receptor beta chains were all obtained from the same sample, sequenced in a study of tumor-infiltrating lymphocytes in primary liver carcinoma. The authors made TCR beta cDNA from approximately 500 ng total RNA with a constant-region primer. Three-round nested multiplex PCR performed with slightly modified ARM-PCR produced the TCR beta libraries. Two initial PCR rounds of around 10 cycles each paired TRBV1-TRBV30 forward primers with a C-beta reverse primer. TCRdb itself ran the multiplex PCR reads through MiXCR, one entry per CDR3 protein. In the table there are approximately 110,000 distinct CDR3 sequences, roughly 80% of which are singletons. Joint extraction of RNA and DNA used roughly 20-32 mg of bulk tissue that was unsorted. Source material: liver tumor tissue from sampling region 3. Subset meaning: tumor region T3, left-lateral pole. The receptor set was obtained from a man aged 40-49 years with primary liver carcinoma and hepatitis B virus infection.

The chain carries TRBV11-1 and TRBJ2-7; maybe TRBD2 (6 bases). There are 15 residues in the CDR3. Germline loops: CDR1 SGHAT, CDR2 FQDESV (reference sequence). The CDR3 reads CASSVTGSGEYEQYV. The CDR3 nucleotides are TGTGCCAGCAGCGTAACGGGATCGGGAGAATACGAGCAGTATGTC.

As concerns this clonotype: One end of the junction is discordant with germline, which a read error may explain. The gene calls are TRBV11-2 and TRBJ1-1; unclear D gene. The CDR3 contains 13 residues. CDR1 is SGHAT, CDR2 FQNNGV, per germline. The CDR3, as DNA: TGTGTCAGCAGCTTAGGCCTGAACACAGAAGCTGTCTTT. The encoded protein is CVSSLGLNTEAVF.

On this clonotype itself: A much larger clone sits a single nucleotide away, making a read error possible. This chain uses TRBV5-1 with TRBJ2-7; 12 bases map to TRBD2. Germline V gene data show CDR1 as SGHRS and CDR2 as YFSETQ. The CDR3 has 16 residues. This CDR3 reads CASSSGTSGFSYAQYF. The DNA for the CDR3 is TGCGCCAGCAGTTCCGGGACTAGCGGGTTCTCCTACGCGCAGTACTTC. The full variable domain, in which reference TRBV5-1 and TRBJ2-7 provide the parts outside the CDR3, is KAGVTQTPRYLIKTRGQQVTLSCSPISGHRSVSWYQQTPGQGLQFLFEYFSETQRNKGNFPGRFSGRQFSNSRSEMNVSTLELGDSALYLCASSSGTSGFSYAQYFGPGTRLTVT.

This clonotype was counted ten times or more. J is TRBJ2-1 and V is TRBV29-1, with 9 bases aligning to TRBD2. Germline lookup yields CDR1 SQVTM and CDR2 ANQGSEA. Germline trimming cut 6 bases from V and 4 bases from J; bases unmatched to any gene: 4. The CDR3 has 13 amino acids. CDR3 sequence reads: CSVWGLAYNEQFF. CDR3 DNA sequence: TGCAGCGTGTGGGGACTAGCTTACAATGAGCAGTTCTTC.

This clonotype has just a few counts. The rearrangement uses TRBV2 and TRBJ2-2; no clear D gene. This CDR3 is 14 amino acids long. The germline CDR1 and CDR2 sequences are SNHLY and FYNNEI. Trimming removed 7 bases from V and 5 bases from J, with 14 bases in between. The CDR3 sequence: CASIKPPGTGELFF. CDR3 coding DNA: TGTGCCAGCATAAAACCACCCGGGACCGGGGAGCTGTTTTTT.

Concerning this clonotype itself: A much larger clone lies a single base off, so this may be a read error. As the CDR3 is not closed by the conserved phenylalanine or tryptophan, this likely results from a read error. The rearrangement joins TRBV5-1 to TRBJ1-4, with D possibly TRBD1 on 5 matching bases. The CDR3 is made up of 14 amino acids. The germline V gene encodes CDR1 SGHRS and CDR2 YFSETQ. With 1 base removed from V and 8 bases from J, the gap between germline ends came to 12 bases. The CDR3 sequence: CASSLQGVGEKLFL. The CDR3 DNA reads as TGCGCCAGCAGCTTGCAAGGGGTTGGCGAAAAACTGTTTTTA.

On this clonotype itself: A junction end diverges from the germline sequence, so it may reflect a read error. The chain uses TRBV11-1 and TRBJ1-2; D gene uncertain. The CDR3 covers 13 residues. Per the germline V gene, CDR1 is SGHAT and CDR2 is FQDESV (reference sequence). The CDR3 protein is CAISLVYNYGHTF. The CDR3 nucleotides read TGTGCCATCAGCTTGGTCTATAACTATGGCCACACCTTC. The full variable domain, with the rest looked up from reference TRBV11-1 and TRBJ1-2, is EAEVAQSPRYKITEKSQAVAFWCDPISGHATLYWYRQILGQGPELLVQFQDESVVDDSQLPKDRFSAERLKGVDSTLKIQPAELGDSAMYLCAISLVYNYGHTFGSGTRLTVV.

The rearrangement links TRBV6-1 to TRBJ2-7, with D unclear. V lost 7 bases to trimming and J lost 4 bases, with 17 bases between them. CDR1 is MNHNS, CDR2 SASEGT, per germline. There are 14 residues in the CDR3. CDR3 DNA: TGTGCCAGCACTGACGGCCGGTTAAGTTACGAGCAGTACTTC. This sequence encodes CASTDGRLSYEQYF.

The table lists this clonotype with a count of one. The germline gene is not matched at one end of the junction; a read error may be the cause. The chain combines TRBV7-9 with TRBJ2-5; D possibly uses TRBD1 or TRBD2 (8 bases each). Germline V CDR1 and CDR2: SEHNR, FQNEAQ (reference sequence). The CDR3 loop spans 17 amino acids. The CDR3 loop is CANILARIAGTGETRYF. As DNA, the CDR3 is TGTGCCAACATCTTAGCGCGGATAGCGGGGACAGGAGAGACCCGGTACTTC.

As for this clonotype: Since no conserved phenylalanine or tryptophan closes the CDR3, a read error is the likely cause. The rearrangement uses TRBV5-5 and TRBJ2-5; D is ambiguous. Germline V gene sequence: CDR1 SGHKS, CDR2 YYEKEE (reference sequence). The CDR3 sequence is 15 residues long. The CDR3 region is CGSSLESDPRETQYS. Here the CDR3 DNA reads TGTGGCAGCAGCTTGGAATCAGACCCTAGGGAGACCCAGTACTCC.

As concerns this clonotype: The final CDR3 position lacks the conserved phenylalanine or tryptophan, pointing to a likely read error. V usage is TRBV11-2 and J usage is TRBJ2-5; TRBD2 matches 7 bases. The CDR3 is 15 residues long. Germline assignment: CDR1 SGHAT and CDR2 FQNNGV. Written as DNA, the CDR3 is TGTGCCAGTAGCTTAGGGGCTAGCGGTCAAGAGACCCAGTACTTA. Encoded protein: CASSLGASGQETQYL.

Notes on this clonotype: A much larger clone sits a single nucleotide away, making a read error possible. The chain uses TRBV7-9 and TRBJ2-2; 10 nucleotides align to TRBD2. This CDR3 comprises 14 residues. In germline, CDR1 is SEHNR, CDR2 FQNEAQ (reference sequence). This CDR3 reads CASRLAGVTGELLF. CDR3 sequence (DNA): TGTGCCAGCAGGCTAGCGGGAGTCACCGGGGAGCTGTTATTT.

By share of the sample, this clonotype is large. The chain uses TRBV29-1 and TRBJ2-4; a possible D gene is TRBD2 (6 bases). Looked up from germline, CDR1 is SQVTM and CDR2 is ANQGSEA. The CDR3 consists of 12 residues. V lost 6 bases to trimming and J lost 9 bases, with 15 bases between them. The CDR3 protein is CSVIHGRGIQYF. CDR3 nucleotides: TGCAGCGTAATTCACGGGCGGGGCATTCAGTACTTC.

Comments on this clonotype: A junction boundary mismatches the germline segment, possibly from a read error. J is TRBJ2-1 and V is TRBV6-5; D unclear. Germline assignment: CDR1 MNHEY and CDR2 SVGAGI. The CDR3 loop spans 14 amino acids. Here the CDR3 reads CASTYQSSFNDQFF. The CDR3 nucleotides read TGTGCCAGCACTTACCAGAGTAGTTTTAATGACCAGTTCTTC.

A word on this clonotype: The junction shows a germline mismatch at one end, possibly a read error. This chain links TRBV11-1 with TRBJ2-7, with D possibly matching TRBD2 (6 bases). The CDR3 totals 15 residues. Germline CDR1 SGHAT, CDR2 FQDESV (reference sequence). CDR3 loop: CAISLTVSGEYEQYF. The CDR3 nucleotides are TGTGCCATCAGCTTAACTGTATCGGGAGAATACGAGCAGTACTTC.

This clonotype was counted many times. CDR3 residues: CASSPRTGRTTEAFF. The CDR3 bases are TGTGCCAGCAGTCCTCGGACAGGAAGGACAACTGAAGCTTTCTTT. The genes are TRBV12-3 or TRBV12-4 and TRBJ1-1; 7 nucleotides match TRBD1. The CDR3 has 15 amino acids. Trimming at V came to 5 bases and at J to 5 bases, leaving 11 bases not matched to a gene.

For this clonotype: The junction shows a germline mismatch at one end, possibly a read error. CDR3 DNA sequence: TGTGCCAGCAGTCTTGACCAGAGCATTTCTGGAGACACCATATATTTT. This encodes CASSLDQSISGDTIYF. The rearrangement joins TRBV12-3 or TRBV12-4 to TRBJ1-3, with D hard to call. This CDR3 is 16 amino acids long.

There are a few counts of this clonotype. V is TRBV27 and J is TRBJ2-1, with D possibly being TRBD2 (6 bases). This CDR3 spans 13 amino acids. Per germline, CDR1 MNHEY and CDR2 SMNVEV (reference sequence). The V and J ends lost 4 bases and 3 bases respectively, with 7 bases between them. The CDR3 region has the DNA TGTGCCAGCAGTTATAGCGGCTACAATGAGCAGTTCTTC. Translated: CASSYSGYNEQFF.

This clonotype was observed a handful of times. Just one base apart from a much larger clone, this may be a read error. The chain uses TRBV5-1 and TRBJ2-1, with D possibly matching TRBD1 (6 bases). CDR1 is SGHRS and CDR2 is YFSETQ in the germline V gene. The CDR3 has 13 amino acids. The CDR3 nucleotides are TGCGCCAGCAGCTTAGGTGGGGACAATGGGCAGTTCTTC. Translation gives CASSLGGDNGQFF. Supplemented by reference TRBV5-1 and TRBJ2-1, the full variable domain reads KAGVTQTPRYLIKTRGQQVTLSCSPISGHRSVSWYQQTPGQGLQFLFEYFSETQRNKGNFPGRFSGRQFSNSRSEMNVSTLELGDSALYLCASSLGGDNGQFFGPGTRLTVL.

About this clonotype itself: A much larger clone differs by one base, so this may be a read error. The rearrangement uses TRBV10-3 and TRBJ2-7; TRBD1 aligns across 9 bases. CDR1 is ENHRY and CDR2 is SYGVKD in the germline V gene. The CDR3 consists of 15 residues. The CDR3 DNA sequence: TGTGCCATCAGGGGTCCGGGACAGGGATCCTGCGAGCAGTACTTC. Protein sequence: CAIRGPGQGSCEQYF.

Comment on this clonotype: One end of the junction varies from germline; a read error may be responsible. The rearrangement joins TRBV6-5 to TRBJ2-1, with 7 bases identical to TRBD1. Germline V CDR1 and CDR2: MNHEY, SVGAGI. This CDR3 region has 14 residues. DNA for the CDR3: TGTGCCAGCGGTCTACAGGGGTCCTACAATGAGCAGCTTTTC. It is translated as CASGLQGSYNEQLF.

The chain couples TRBV11-2 to TRBJ1-2; D unclear. The CDR3 contains 13 residues. Trimming removed 10 bases at V and 11 bases at J, with 23 bases between. CDR1 is SGHAT and CDR2 is FQNNGV in the germline V gene. CDR3 bases: TGTGCCAACAGTTCTAACCCGGTGGAAGGTTACACCTTC. Amino acids: CANSSNPVEGYTF.

On this clonotype: Germline and junction disagree at one end, which may indicate a read error. The V call is TRBV6-1, the J call TRBJ2-1; D not certain. CDR1 and CDR2 from the germline V gene are MNHNS and SASEGT. The CDR3 totals 18 residues. The CDR3, as DNA: TGTGCCAGCAATGAAGAGGTTATGGGCGGCCACTCCTACAATGAGCAGTCCTTC. Protein: CASNEEVMGGHSYNEQSF.

In regard to this clonotype: At one of its ends the junction is not consistent with the germline gene, which may arise from a read error. The chain employs TRBV6-1 and TRBJ2-1, with D hard to call. Looked up from germline, CDR1 is MNHNS and CDR2 is SASEGT. The CDR3 length is 16 residues. The CDR3 spells CVSTRRPGLTYNEHFF. The CDR3 DNA sequence: TGTGTCAGCACCCGTAGGCCCGGGCTTACCTACAATGAGCATTTCTTC.

The chain recombines TRBV29-1 with TRBJ2-2, with a weak D call TRBD2 (6 bases). Trimming stripped 4 bases from V and 0 bases from J, with 12 bases between. Germline lookup yields CDR1 SQVTM and CDR2 ANQGSEA. The CDR3 has 15 residues. Written as DNA, the CDR3 is TGCAGCGTTGGGACTATTGTGGCGAACACCGGGGAGCTGTTTTTT. It is translated as CSVGTIVANTGELFF.

A single count supports this clonotype. A read error may account for a junction end that differs from germline. V usage is TRBV25-1 and J usage is TRBJ2-2; 7 positions agree with TRBD1. Germline V gene sequence: CDR1 MGHDK, CDR2 SYGVNS. CDR3 size: 16 residues. CDR3 DNA: TGTGCCAACAGTGAACAGGGGATAGGGGACACCGGGGAGCTGTTTTTT. As protein: CANSEQGIGDTGELFF.

V is TRBV7-3 and J is TRBJ2-2; 8 nucleotides align to TRBD2. The V gene end was trimmed by 3 bases and the J gene end by 6 bases; junction bases not matched to a gene: 9. CDR1 is SGHTA, CDR2 FQGTGA, per germline. The CDR3 is 16 amino acids. CDR3 sequence: CASSLNPGGIAGELFF. The DNA of the CDR3 is TGTGCCAGCAGCTTGAACCCGGGGGGGATTGCCGGGGAGCTGTTTTTT. The variable domain in full, completed from reference TRBV7-3 and TRBJ2-2, reads GAGVSQTPSNKVTEKGKYVELRCDPISGHTALYWYRQSLGQGPEFLIYFQGTGAADDSGLPNDRFFAVRPEGSVSTLKIQRTERGDSAVYLCASSLNPGGIAGELFFGEGSRLTVL.

This chain joins TRBV12-3 or TRBV12-4 and TRBJ1-1, with D unresolved. V was cut by 9 bases and J by 1 base, with 15 bases left in between. The CDR3 is 14 amino acids. In DNA, the CDR3 is TGTGCCAGTGGGAGTACAAGTTCGAACACTGAAGCTTTCTTT. This encodes CASGSTSSNTEAFF.